Following are 27 T cell receptor beta chains from one sample sequenced in a study of T cell changes during pregnancy in multiple sclerosis. TCRdb's copy holds only in-frame clones and misses some; the assay was immunoSEQ multiplex PCR. This table has 25,000 to 35,000 clones, roughly 89% appearing once. The sequences come from CD4+ T cells from peripheral blood mononuclear cells, collected in the second trimester of pregnancy. These receptors all come from a female donor with multiple sclerosis, enrolled in a pregnancy study.

The chain links TRBV7-2 to TRBJ2-7; TRBD2 is a possible D gene (5 bases). The ends were cut back, 5 bases at V and 6 bases at J, with 20 bases in the middle. The CDR3 runs to 15 residues. CDR1 SGHTA and CDR2 FQGNSA come from the germline V gene. CDR3 in DNA: TGTGCCAGCAGCCTTCTACAGAGGGCGTCGGCCGAGCAGTACTTC. Translating gives CASSLLQRASAEQYF.

In its sample, this clone was seen a few times. The V gene is TRBV27, the J gene TRBJ1-2, with D possibly being TRBD1 (6 bases). The CDR3 is 15 amino acids. Trimming cost V 3 bases and J 2 bases, with 13 bases left between them. CDR1 is MNHEY, CDR2 SMNVEV, per germline (reference sequence). The CDR3 DNA follows: TGTGCCAGCAGTTTTGGACAGCCTTCCAACTATGGCTACACCTTC. Its protein product is CASSFGQPSNYGYTF.

The genes are TRBV5-4 and TRBJ2-1; no definite D call. The CDR3 covers 15 residues. V was clipped by 1 base and J by 0 bases, with 8 bases between them. Germline V gene data show CDR1 as SGHNT and CDR2 as YYREEE (reference sequence). The CDR3: CASSLPASSYNEQFF. In nucleotides, the CDR3 is TGTGCCAGCAGCTTGCCCGCGAGCTCCTACAATGAGCAGTTCTTC.

The chain links TRBV4-2 to TRBJ1-3, with TRBD1 matching 7 bases. The length of the CDR3 is 16 residues. V lost 6 bases to trimming and J lost 0 bases; unmatched junction nucleotides: 8. Germline values: CDR1 LGHNA, CDR2 YNFKEQ. CDR3 nucleotides: TGTGCCAGCAGGTCTCCTGACAGGGCCTCTGGAAACACCATATATTTT. Translating gives CASRSPDRASGNTIYF.

The chain uses TRBV7-8 and TRBJ1-2; D uncertain. CDR1 and CDR2 from the germline V gene are SGHVS and FQNEAQ. The CDR3 contains 15 residues. With 1 base removed from V and 2 bases from J, the gap between germline ends came to 11 bases. CDR3 in amino acids: CASSLVPALNYGYTF. The CDR3 nucleotides read TGTGCCAGCAGCTTAGTCCCTGCACTCAACTATGGCTACACCTTC. Drawing the rest from reference TRBV7-8 and TRBJ1-2, the complete variable domain is GAGVSQSPRYKVAKRGQDVALRCDPISGHVSLFWYQQALGQGPEFLTYFQNEAQLDKSGLPSDRFFAERPEGSVSTLKIQRTQQEDSAVYLCASSLVPALNYGYTFGSGTRLTVV.

This rearrangement joins TRBV30 to TRBJ1-3, with D unresolved. The germline V gene has CDR1 GTSNPN and CDR2 SVGIG (reference sequence). The CDR3 is 15 residues long. V lost 4 bases, J lost 0 bases, and 13 bases lay in between. The CDR3 loop reads CAWNRGANSGNTIYF. In nucleotides, the CDR3 is TGTGCCTGGAATCGAGGAGCCAACTCTGGAAACACCATATATTTT.

J is TRBJ2-3 and V is TRBV4-3; no clear D. Germline lookup yields CDR1 LGHNA and CDR2 YSLEER. This CDR3 is built from 13 residues. V lost 0 bases, J lost 5 bases, and 6 bases lay in between. DNA for the CDR3: TGCGCCAGCAGCCAAGAGCTAGTAGATACGCAGTATTTT. Translated: CASSQELVDTQYF.

The chain combines TRBV9 with TRBJ1-3, with D possibly matching TRBD1 (5 bases). V was pared by 4 bases and J by 0 bases, with 14 bases between. The CDR3 has 16 residues. Germline loops: CDR1 SGDLS, CDR2 YYNGEE. This CDR3 is CASSPDIGVSGNTIYF. CDR3 nucleotide sequence: TGTGCCAGCAGCCCAGATATAGGGGTCTCTGGAAACACCATATATTTT.

The chain couples TRBV6-1 to TRBJ2-7, with 8 bases aligning to TRBD2. J lost 1 base, V lost 5 bases, and 7 bases had no gene match. Germline V lookup: CDR1 MNHNS, CDR2 SASEGT. This CDR3 has 15 residues. The CDR3 here is CASSHGGGRSYEQYF. CDR3 nucleotides: TGTGCCAGCAGTCACGGGGGGGGAAGGTCCTACGAGCAGTACTTC.

This chain uses TRBV19 with TRBJ1-2, with 12 positions matching TRBD1. The CDR3 is 15 amino acids. The V gene end was trimmed by 5 bases and the J gene end by 7 bases; junction bases not matched to a gene: 8. Germline-derived CDR1 and CDR2 are LNHDA and SQIVND (reference sequence). CDR3 in amino acids: CASSPRDRGLGGYTF. CDR3 DNA: TGTGCCAGTAGTCCCCGGGACAGGGGGCTTGGTGGCTACACCTTC.

The V call is TRBV14, the J call TRBJ2-5, with a possible D match to TRBD2 (7 bases). V shed 4 bases and J shed 4 bases, with 19 bases lying between them. The CDR3 length is 16 residues. The germline CDR1 and CDR2 sequences are SGHDN and FVKESK. CDR3 nucleotide sequence: TGTGCCAGCAGCCCCGAGACCCGGGGGGCCAGAGAGACCCAGTACTTC. It yields the protein CASSPETRGARETQYF.

The rearrangement joins TRBV12-5 to TRBJ1-4; 7 bases are shared with TRBD1. The CDR3 loop spans 14 amino acids. Germline loops: CDR1 LGHNT, CDR2 FRNRAP. J was trimmed by 4 bases and V by 6 bases; bases with no gene match: 5. The chain's CDR3 is CASGRDSLNEKLFF. For the CDR3, the DNA is TGTGCTAGTGGCCGGGACAGCCTTAATGAAAAACTGTTTTTT.

This clone has only one observation. The rearrangement uses TRBV6-5 and TRBJ2-5, with TRBD1 identical over 10 bases. V shed 5 bases and J 5 bases; nucleotides not matched to a gene: 5. The germline gives CDR1 MNHEY, CDR2 SVGAGI. The CDR3 covers 14 residues. In DNA, the CDR3 is TGTGCCAGCAGTCGACAGGGGGCCTTGGAGACCCAGTACTTC. Translated, it gives CASSRQGALETQYF.

This chain connects TRBV27 to TRBJ2-6; D is ambiguous. V lost 5 bases and J 0 bases, leaving 2 bases between the germline ends. Germline V gene data show CDR1 as MNHEY and CDR2 as SMNVEV (reference sequence). There are 13 residues in the CDR3. CDR3 sequence: CASSLSGANVLTF. The CDR3 DNA sequence: TGTGCCAGCAGTCTCTCTGGGGCCAACGTCCTGACTTTC.

In this sample, this clone turned up once. J is TRBJ2-7 and V is TRBV7-2; the D gene is possibly TRBD2 (6 bases). The V gene's germline CDR1 is SGHTA and CDR2 FQGNSA. This CDR3 contains 16 residues. Deletions cut 1 base from V and 0 bases from J, with 13 bases between. In DNA, the CDR3 is TGTGCCAGCAGCTTAGGGCTAGCGCTAAACTCCTACGAGCAGTACTTC. It translates to CASSLGLALNSYEQYF.

V and J are TRBV28 and TRBJ2-5, with 7 bases that match TRBD2. The CDR3 consists of 17 residues. CDR1 is MDHEN, CDR2 SYDVKM, per germline. V lost 4 bases, J lost 5 bases, and 16 bases stayed unmatched. The CDR3: CASSSLKRGHDRETQYF. The DNA of the CDR3 is TGTGCCAGCAGTTCCCTAAAGCGGGGCCACGACCGGGAGACCCAGTACTTC.

The chain joins TRBV5-1 to TRBJ2-7; perhaps TRBD2 as D (6 bases). The length of the CDR3 is 12 residues. Looked up from germline, CDR1 is SGHRS and CDR2 is YFSETQ. Deletions cut 4 bases from V and 5 bases from J, with 10 bases between. Written as DNA, the CDR3 is TGCGCCAGCAGCCGCCCGGGGGACGAGCAGTACTTC. This codes for CASSRPGDEQYF.

The CDR3 coding sequence is TGTGCCAGCAGAAAGTATGAGACAGGGACTAACTATGGCTACACCTTC. It yields the protein CASRKYETGTNYGYTF. The chain uses TRBV7-2 and TRBJ1-2; TRBD1 matches 7 bases. This CDR3 comprises 16 residues. V trimming: 6 bases; J trimming: 0 bases; junction bases outside the gene matches: 10. CDR1 is SGHTA and CDR2 is FQGNSA in the germline V gene.

The chain has TRBV10-3 and TRBJ2-7; D might be TRBD1 (5 bases). The germline CDR1 and CDR2 sequences are ENHRY and SYGVKD. There are 11 residues in the CDR3. V lost 9 bases and J lost 0, with 6 bases in between. CDR3 residues: CAIRGSYEQYF. The CDR3 region has the DNA TGTGCCATAAGGGGCTCCTACGAGCAGTACTTC.

J is TRBJ1-3 and V is TRBV28; 8 bases are a match to TRBD1. Unmatched junction bases numbered 4, after V lost 3 bases and J lost 0 bases. Per germline, CDR1 MDHEN and CDR2 SYDVKM. This CDR3 spans 16 amino acids. CDR3 sequence (DNA): TGTGCCAGCAGTTTCAGAACAGGGGGCTCTGGAAACACCATATATTTT. This codes for CASSFRTGGSGNTIYF. Supplemented by reference TRBV28 and TRBJ1-3, the full variable domain reads DVKVTQSSRYLVKRTGEKVFLECVQDMDHENMFWYRQDPGLGLRLIYFSYDVKMKEKGDIPEGYSVSREKKERFSLILESASTNQTSMYLCASSFRTGGSGNTIYFGEGSWLTVV.

The chain joins TRBV6-5 to TRBJ2-2; D is ambiguous. Looked up from germline, CDR1 is MNHEY and CDR2 is SVGAGI. CDR3 length: 15 amino acids. Trimming pared 2 bases from V and 0 bases from J, leaving 7 bases between. The CDR3 sequence is CASSYGSSNTGELFF. The DNA of the CDR3 is TGTGCCAGCAGTTACGGCAGTTCGAACACCGGGGAGCTGTTTTTT.

This rearrangement joins TRBV19 to TRBJ2-7; D remains ambiguous. The CDR3 sequence is 12 residues long. Per the germline V gene, CDR1 is LNHDA and CDR2 is SQIVND (reference sequence). V was clipped by 7 bases and J by 5 bases, with 12 bases between them. The CDR3 sequence: CASTPGGHEQYF. The CDR3 DNA follows: TGTGCCAGTACCCCGGGTGGCCACGAGCAGTACTTC.

This chain links TRBV4-3 with TRBJ2-1; D uncertain. The CDR3 loop spans 13 amino acids. V lost 1 base, J lost 8 bases, and 9 bases lay in between. Germline V gene lookup returns CDR1 LGHNA and CDR2 YSLEER. DNA of the CDR3: TGCGCCAGCAGCCAAGCCAGGATTTATGAGCAGTTCTTC. It yields the protein CASSQARIYEQFF.

This chain links TRBV7-9 with TRBJ2-1, with D tentatively TRBD2 (5 bases). The CDR3 spans 14 residues. V gave up 4 bases and J gave up 1 base, with 8 bases separating them. Germline CDR1 reads SEHNR; CDR2 reads FQNEAQ (reference sequence). The chain's CDR3 is CASSSGWSYNEQFF. The CDR3 bases are TGTGCCAGCAGCTCGGGGTGGTCCTACAATGAGCAGTTCTTC.

CDR3 sequence reads: CASSLGLQGWATEAFF. CDR3 in DNA: TGTGCCAGCAGCCTAGGACTACAGGGTTGGGCCACTGAAGCTTTCTTT. V and J are TRBV11-1 and TRBJ1-1; a possible D gene is TRBD1 (6 bases). The CDR3 contains 16 residues. V was pared by 5 bases and J by 4 bases, with 20 bases between. Germline loops: CDR1 SGHAT, CDR2 FQDESV (reference sequence).

The V call is TRBV13, the J call TRBJ2-2, with TRBD2 matching 8 bases. The V segment lost 5 bases and the J segment 4 bases; nucleotides outside the gene matches: 6. The CDR3 contains 15 residues. Germline loops: CDR1 PRHDT, CDR2 FYEKMQ (reference sequence). The CDR3 sequence: CASSRGLAGTGELFF. The CDR3 bases are TGTGCCAGCAGCCGGGGGCTAGCGGGCACCGGGGAGCTGTTTTTT.

This clone occurred once. The J gene is TRBJ2-4, the V gene TRBV6-6; no firm D call. The germline V gene encodes CDR1 MNHNY and CDR2 SVGAGI (reference sequence). The CDR3 is 12 amino acids. V lost 6 bases, J lost 1 base, and 4 bases lay in between. The CDR3 DNA sequence: TGTGCCAGCAGACAGGCCAAAAACATTCAGTACTTC. This gives the protein CASRQAKNIQYF.